This entry concerns a single T cell receptor beta chain. The antigen it binds to is not known. Compared with germline, one end of the junction differs, possibly owing to a read error. This record belongs to a study of cytomegalovirus exposure and HLA in healthy donors listed by TCRdb under 2017. With regard to the full study: An earlier analysis of roughly 500 of the donors reported 276 Gb of sequence data and around 110 million unique TCR beta sequences obtained from some 200 million T cells. HLA typing covered class I and class II loci at four-digit resolution. An early release that covered some 640 HLA-typed donors contained around 300 gigabases of sequencing data and about 84 million unique TCR sequences. To study patterns of TCR occurrence, a later analysis re-analyzed previously published TCR beta repertoires from just over 650 donors and added high-resolution HLA genotyping. Typing coverage varied by locus: roughly 620-640 donors for A, B, C, DRB1 and DQB1; 522 for DQA1; approximately 570 for DPA1; about 450 for DPB1. In the later analysis, no new phenotypic data were used to find candidate immune exposures; instead, reliance was placed on TCR beta sequences and their occurrence across donors. The study combined high-throughput TCR immunosequencing, statistical association of individual TCRs with disease status, and machine learning to predict cytomegalovirus infection status. Every repertoire in the discovery cohort had been generated on one and the same sequencing platform. The study aimed to test whether cataloging public T cell receptors could reveal signatures of past pathogen exposure. Of the 350 to 450 genotyped donors, approximately 81% were placed in the genetic ancestry cluster associated with self-reported Caucasian donors. A later genetic analysis used genome-wide SNP genotypes for about three fifths of the 666 donors, treating that subset as a discovery cohort. An earlier analysis of 500 to 650 of the donors applied high-throughput TCR beta sequencing to assess whether each TCR beta V gene segment acted as functional or pseudogenic. Donor age, sex, ethnicity and CMV serostatus were collected together with the repertoire data. Among some 400 genotyped donors of the cohort, an average of approximately 200,000 unique TCR beta nucleotide sequences was sequenced per donor, of which 15% to 20% were non-productive. Besides the first cohort of 500 to 700 subjects, a separate validation cohort made up of roughly 120 different subjects was used. Roughly five DR-DQ haplotypes were treated as single units for association and clustering because of strong linkage in the cohort. The study profiled the T cell repertoires of under 700 subjects by immunosequencing and related them to cytomegalovirus serostatus.

What the study reported, not specific to this receptor: V-gene and J-gene trimming of TCR beta chains was associated with a missense DCLRE1C variant in a later genetic analysis, and the association was replicated in an independent cohort. Compared with equally common non-associated chains, HLA-associated TCR beta chains in a later analysis were more clonally expanded and had lower generation probabilities. Sequencing depth was assumed to be roughly uniform across donors in the presence/absence analyses, though that assumption may not hold. In a later analysis, the rate of TCR association differed among HLA loci, with DRB1 alleles having the most associated TCRs and HLA-C alleles having the fewest. In vitro tests confirmed that a few of the cytomegalovirus-associated TCR beta chains recognize cytomegalovirus antigens. In both the original and validation cohorts, the classifier was reported to diagnose cytomegalovirus status with high specificity and sensitivity. A cluster of highly shared sequence variants was judged likely to be a technical artifact of the sequencing pipeline. Assigning TCR associations to individual alleles was difficult when HLA alleles, especially DR and DQ, strongly co-occurred. In a later analysis, 16,951 TCR beta sequences were associated with specific HLA alleles at a false discovery rate of 0.05. Because counts were too low, about 18 rarely observed V segments, including chromosome 9 orphons, were left out of the earlier analysis of 587 of the donors. Immune exposure information for the cohort was limited to CMV serostatus. Because HLA typing was unavailable for some donors at each locus, only the typed subset was used in association tests. The cohort was sequenced for TCR beta chains only, and without alpha or paired-chain data the features that could be detected were limited. Some IMGT-functional V segments, including TRBV6-2 and TRBV6-3, could not be told apart with the 87-base-pair reads, so those segments were excluded. A total of 150 to 200 TCR beta chains were listed by the study as associated with cytomegalovirus. It was suggested by the authors that the approach could potentially be generalized to other disease states and immunological phenotypes. Most CMV-associated TCR beta chains appeared to be HLA-restricted in a later analysis, and the HLA associations seemed to be driven largely by CMV exposure. Linkage disequilibrium might explain the correlated functional status among segregating V segments, but an unknown experimental factor could not be ruled out. A further reported finding was that TCR beta sequences accurately predicted the HLA-A and HLA-B alleles for most subjects in the first cohort. Most TCR sequences were observed very rarely across donors, whereas some public TCRs were present in many individuals. According to a later analysis, parvovirus B19, influenza, CMV and Epstein-Barr virus appeared linked to several top co-occurrence clusters. Compared with the roughly 670-donor mean, donors in an Asian-associated ancestry cluster had fewer N-insertions in productive TCRs, according to a later genetic analysis. In an earlier analysis of fewer than 750 of the donors, most TCR beta V segments were observed in productive rearrangements about 87% or about 30% of the time, broadly matching IMGT annotations.

Including the terminal cysteine and phenylalanine, the CDR3 comprises 16 residues. Just CDR3 DNA is preserved here, 48 bases in frame from base 1. Per the germline V gene (reference sequence), SSHAT is the CDR1 and FNYEAQ is the CDR2. The library relied on the immunoSEQ multiplex PCR assay. The multiplex PCR relied on a mix of 60 forward primers for TCR Vbeta segments and 13 reverse primers for TCR Jbeta segments. A multiplex PCR assay on genomic DNA amplified the CDR3 region of rearranged TCR beta genes. Amplified TCR beta libraries were sequenced as 87-base-pair reads on the Illumina HiSeq System. From the authors' description of their analysis: Across the 500 to 750 repertoires, a later analysis counted roughly 84 million unique TCR beta chains, around 11 million of which were shared by at least two donors. Raw reads were error-corrected and collapsed into unique sequences with a nearest-neighbor algorithm that merged closely related sequences to remove PCR and sequencing errors. Alignment of CDR3 sequences to IMGT reference sequences was used to assign V, D and J gene segments. For a sequence to be retained, a match of at least six nucleotides to both a V gene segment and a J gene segment was required. A rearrangement was called productive if the CDR3 had no stop codons and remained in frame with V and J, and every other rearrangement was called non-productive. CDR3 was defined by IMGT convention, running from the second conserved V-encoded cysteine to the conserved J-encoded phenylalanine. In an earlier analysis of around 540 of the donors, sequences lacking an unambiguous match to a single V gene segment were excluded. An earlier analysis of approximately 590 of the donors called V segments functional above 56.7% productive rearrangements and segregating when the between-donor standard deviation exceeded 5%. To diagnose cytomegalovirus status from the catalog of TCR beta chain sequences, a statistical classification framework was built. A later analysis assigned V and J genes by comparing TCR nucleotide sequences with IMGT/GENE-DB human TR gene sequences. Using the TCRdist pipeline, a later analysis assigned CDR3 sequences along with most-parsimonious VDJ recombination scenarios. In a later analysis, each TCR beta chain was defined by its CDR3 amino acid sequence together with its V-gene family, and reads without a unique V-gene family were excluded. As a way to deal with suspected cross-contamination and a sequencing artifact, a later analysis dropped hundreds of nucleotide sequences that were highly shared and had low generation probability. A later analysis calculated a clonal expansion index for each public chain from normalized within-repertoire ranks of inferred template counts. In a later analysis, generation probabilities were computed with a VDJ recombination model fitted to out-of-frame rearrangements, and the resulting probabilities were checked against IGoR. In a later analysis, hypergeometric tests were used to score TCR-TCR, TCR-HLA and TCR-CMV co-occurrence, with a repertoire-size bias correction applied to TCR pairs. In a later analysis, false discovery rates were estimated by permuting HLA or CMV assignments 20 times. A later analysis grouped co-occurring TCRs with DBSCAN, adding TCRdist sequence similarity when clustering within HLA-allele-positive subsets. Repertoires with fewer than 30,000 or more than 120,000 public chains, plus five repertoires with anomalous nucleotide sharing, were excluded from co-occurrence clustering. This is the immuneACCESS table as TCRdb keeps it, with only in-frame sequences that have V and J called. A part of the clones is gone; compared with another copy, unresolved V genes explain less than half, and the rest is unexplained. The DNA gave D and trimming, while V, J and clone size come from that table. The sample data list 160,000 or so clones, and around 80% of these were observed just once. The ten top clones hold under 2.5% of the sample.

The cohort was made up of about 670 healthy bone marrow donors. Cohort members were all nominally healthy when sampled, although unrecorded immune exposures were likely present. The donor tested CMV seronegative and was one of the 352 seronegative cohort members. Each donor provided a peripheral blood sample, and peripheral blood mononuclear cells were used for TCR beta sequencing. The Qiagen DNeasy Blood Extraction Kit was used to extract genomic DNA from the blood cell samples. The sample taken for sequencing was PBMCs. The V gene is TRBV7-7 and the J gene is TRBJ2-2; TRBD2 fits 7 bases in the junction. This clonotype was sampled from a man aged 35 to 55 in good health and CMV-seronegative. Read as DNA, the sequence is TGTGCTAGCAGCTACAGGACTAGTGCGAACACCGGGGAGCTGTTTTTT. This codes for CASSYRTSANTGELFF.